The present T cell receptor beta chain was sequenced within a study of T cells in Graves' hyperthyroidism and ophthalmopathy. As for the study in general: Peripheral blood was secured at the point of initial diagnosis, before any treatment.

This clonotype was found many times. Antigen unknown. Ophthalmopathy cases scored 3 or more on the Clinical Activity Score and 4 or more on NOSPECS grade, with duration below 3 months. Any patient presenting with uncontrolled infection, other autoimmune disease, pregnancy or lactation was left out. Study outcomes and limitations: Ophthalmopathy was separated from stable hyperthyroidism by a 13 V-J model.

Amplified TCR beta CDR3 regions derived from RNA transcripts. TCR CDR3 underwent first-round RT-PCR with the HTBI primer set. TCRdb used MiXCR to reprocess the multiplex PCR reads, holding one entry per CDR3 protein. The sample gives some 350,000 distinct CDR3 sequences, roughly an eighth of which show up once; around 32% is in the top ten. This CDR3 is built from 13 residues. Germline CDR1 is SNHLY and CDR2 is FYNNEI. V was clipped by 4 bases and J by 1 base, with 6 bases between them. The gene calls are TRBV2 and TRBJ2-3; D not resolved. The receptor comes from a woman aged 40 to 49 with Graves' ophthalmopathy. The sequencing input was blood. CDR3 region: CASSVRGTDTQYF. The CDR3 region has the DNA TGTGCCAGCAGTGTTCGGGGCACAGATACGCAGTATTTT.